These T cell receptor beta chains were read from a single sample in a study of cytomegalovirus exposure and HLA in healthy donors. This table comes from immunoSEQ multiplex PCR, and its TCRdb copy is limited to in-frame clones, with some not included. The sample totals over 35,000 clones. Sample: PBMCs. The source of these receptors is a woman aged 25-40 years in good health and CMV-seronegative. Each CDR3 is given with its conserved first and last residue. Fields, in order: V gene, J gene, CDR3 protein.

>TRBV7-2|TRBJ2-2
CASSLRPEGSRELFF
>TRBV15|TRBJ1-1
CATSREEGMNTEAFF
>TRBV7-9|TRBJ2-7
CASSHRDRGYEQYF
>TRBV5-4|TRBJ2-7
CASSVSFWTSGSYEQYF
>TRBV30|TRBJ2-7
CAGRGIPRNYEQYF
>TRBV18|TRBJ2-7
CASSPPGQPYEQYF
>TRBV4-1|TRBJ1-2
CASSHPGQGGGYTF
>TRBV4-2|TRBJ2-1
CASSQDLGGTDNEQFF
>TRBV9|TRBJ2-2
CASSDTGLNTGELFF
>TRBV29-1|TRBJ1-3
CSVSTGNSGNTIYF
>TRBV28|TRBJ1-2
CASSFYTGARAYGYTF
>TRBV12-5|TRBJ1-1
CASGLGHRDTEAFF
>TRBV30|TRBJ1-4
CACLLGRGLRKLFF
>TRBV15|TRBJ1-4
CATSSTGDNEKLFF
>TRBV18|TRBJ2-7
CASSTIQGVEQYF
>TRBV5-5|TRBJ1-3
CASGGISGNTIYF
>TRBV4-3|TRBJ2-7
CASSQDRRGLYEQYF
>TRBV30|TRBJ2-7
CAWSVGLAGGPGQYF
>TRBV9|TRBJ2-7
CASSAATGNYHEQYF
>TRBV29-1|TRBJ1-2
CSVEWVIRRGQGWDGYTF
>TRBV9|TRBJ2-1
CASSVGLAGIDEQFF
>TRBV9|TRBJ1-2
CASSASRGGYTF
>TRBV30|TRBJ2-5
CAWSPPGLVRQTQYF
>TRBV7-9|TRBJ1-2
CASSTVNYGYTF
>TRBV30|TRBJ1-4
CAWSRGARWEKLFF
>TRBV27|TRBJ2-7
CASSSSGLTYEQYF
>TRBV29-1|TRBJ1-1
CSVGEGRTEAFF
>TRBV14|TRBJ2-1
CASSQESRGSYDNEQFF
>TRBV11-3|TRBJ1-1
CASSPPGPLPGAEAFF
>TRBV7-9|TRBJ2-7
CASSRAHGAGEQYF
>TRBV7-2|TRBJ1-1
CASSPYGTGGTEAFF
>TRBV28|TRBJ2-6
CASSFRASGANVLTF
>TRBV19|TRBJ2-5
CATRDRGQTQYF
>TRBV27|TRBJ2-5
CATISGGKTQYF
>TRBV7-7|TRBJ2-2
CASASVVGELFF
>TRBV6-5|TRBJ2-7
CASSRRGAAYEQYF
>TRBV18|TRBJ2-3
CASSTTGTRNTQYF
>TRBV11-2|TRBJ2-7
CASSSGTSGDEQYF
>TRBV2|TRBJ2-7
CATGGAGRDYEQYF
>TRBV7-9|TRBJ1-5
CASSHRDREYDNQPQHF
>TRBV30|TRBJ2-3
CAWSGADTQYF
>TRBV4-1|TRBJ2-4
CASSQDVRDLAKNIQYF
>TRBV30|TRBJ1-5
CAWSVTGGLKPQHF
>TRBV29-1|TRBJ2-7
CSVLGQAYEQYF
>TRBV30|TRBJ2-5
CASGQGAVETQYF
>TRBV30|TRBJ2-7
CAWSVGLAGLDYEQYF
>TRBV30|TRBJ2-7
CAWSAERGVDEQYF
>TRBV5-4|TRBJ1-1
CASSLPGQGAEAFF
>TRBV4-3|TRBJ2-1
CASSQEELASSYNEQFF
>TRBV11-2|TRBJ1-1
CASSPGGYTEAFF
>TRBV5-1|TRBJ1-2
CASSVRLRGQGFSTF